One T cell receptor (beta chain) is described in this entry. Its antigen is still unknown. Base qualities are not provided; no much larger clone lies one nucleotide away. The sample originates from a study of cytomegalovirus exposure and HLA in healthy donors (dated by TCRdb to the late 2010s). As for the study more broadly: An earlier analysis of some 600 of the donors reported over 250 Gb of sequence data and 95 million to 140 million unique TCR beta sequences obtained from about 180 million T cells. The T cell repertoires of 670 or so subjects were profiled by immunosequencing and related to cytomegalovirus serostatus. Because of strong linkage in the cohort, roughly five DR-DQ haplotypes were treated as single units for association and clustering. Class I and class II HLA loci were covered by the typing at four-digit resolution. Along with the approximately 620-subject first cohort, a separate validation cohort of more than 90 different subjects was used. A later genetic analysis took genome-wide SNP genotypes for about 65% of the 666 donors and used that subset as a discovery cohort. Rather than using new phenotypic data, the later analysis identified candidate immune exposures from TCR beta sequences and from how often those sequences occurred across donors. Donor age, sex, ethnicity and CMV serostatus were compiled alongside the repertoire data. All discovery cohort repertoires had been generated on a single sequencing platform. The aim of the study was to test whether cataloging public T cell receptors could identify signatures of past pathogen exposure. Typing coverage varied by locus: roughly 620-640 donors for A, B, C, DRB1 and DQB1; more than 500 for DQA1; nearly 610 for DPA1; roughly 470 for DPB1. Of the 350 to 400 genotyped donors, around 81% fell in the genetic ancestry cluster associated with self-reported Caucasian donors. To decide whether each TCR beta V gene segment behaved as functional or pseudogenic, an earlier analysis of some 540 of the donors relied on high-throughput TCR beta sequencing. Across 300 to 500 genotyped donors of the cohort, an average of about 240,000 unique TCR beta nucleotide sequences per donor were sequenced, and roughly 17% of those sequences were non-productive. A later analysis re-examined previously published TCR beta repertoires from about 670 donors and added high-resolution HLA genotyping to investigate patterns of TCR occurrence. High-throughput TCR immunosequencing, statistical association of individual TCRs with disease status, and machine learning were combined to predict cytomegalovirus infection status. An early release that covered about 640 HLA-typed donors contained about 300 gigabases of sequencing data and roughly 84 million unique TCR sequences.

The CDR3 holds 14 amino acids from the cysteine to the phenylalanine. The only DNA kept is the CDR3, 42 bases in frame from the first base. Via the germline V gene, CDR1 is MNHEY and CDR2 SVGAGI. The germline V and J ends show losses of 6 bases and 0 bases respectively, and no gene match explains 2 bases of the junction. Study-level results and caveats: Linkage disequilibrium might explain the correlated functional status among segregating V segments, but an unknown experimental factor could not be ruled out. In a later analysis, TCR association rates were found to vary across HLA loci, with the most associated TCRs seen for DRB1 alleles and the fewest for HLA-C alleles. A few of the identified cytomegalovirus-associated TCR beta chains were confirmed in vitro to be specific for cytomegalovirus antigens. At a false discovery rate of 0.05, a later analysis linked 15,000 to 20,000 TCR beta sequences to specific HLA alleles. Immune exposure information for the cohort was limited to CMV serostatus. Strong co-occurrence of HLA alleles, especially DR and DQ, made assigning TCR associations to individual alleles difficult. A later analysis found that most CMV-associated TCR beta chains appeared HLA-restricted, with HLA associations seemingly driven largely by CMV exposure. It was suggested by the authors that the approach could potentially be generalized to other disease states and immunological phenotypes. Roughly uniform sequencing depth across donors was assumed in presence/absence analyses, although this assumption may not hold. Some IMGT-functional V segments, including TRBV6-2 and TRBV6-3, could not be distinguished by the 87-base-pair reads and were therefore excluded. Most TCR sequences were seen in very few donors, while some public TCRs were found in many individuals. In a later analysis, HLA-associated TCR beta chains showed more clonal expansion and lower generation probabilities than non-associated chains that were equally common. In an earlier analysis of several hundred of the donors, most TCR beta V segments were observed in productive rearrangements about 90% or about 30% of the time, broadly matching IMGT annotations. The earlier analysis of approximately 590 of the donors excluded roughly 17 rarely observed V segments, including chromosome 9 orphons, because counts were too low. The sequencing pipeline was judged likely to have produced a cluster of highly shared sequence variants as a technical artifact. Only TCR beta chains were sequenced in this cohort, and the absence of alpha or paired-chain data limited detectable features. A later genetic analysis associated a missense DCLRE1C variant with V-gene and J-gene trimming of TCR beta chains, and an independent cohort replicated the association. Because HLA typing was unavailable for some donors at each locus, only the typed subset was used in association tests. A further reported finding was that TCR beta sequences accurately predicted the HLA-A and HLA-B alleles for most subjects in the first cohort. The study gave a list of under 200 TCR beta chains associated with cytomegalovirus. According to a later genetic analysis, donors in an Asian-associated ancestry cluster had fewer N-insertions in productive TCRs than the approximately 630-donor mean. The classifier was reported to diagnose cytomegalovirus status with high specificity and sensitivity in both the original cohort and the validation cohort. In a later analysis, several top co-occurrence clusters were reported to appear linked to parvovirus B19, influenza, CMV and Epstein-Barr virus.

The library relied on the immunoSEQ multiplex PCR assay. A mixture of 60 forward primers for TCR Vbeta segments and 13 reverse primers for TCR Jbeta segments was used in the multiplex PCR. The CDR3 region of rearranged TCR beta genes was amplified from genomic DNA with a multiplex PCR assay. The Illumina HiSeq System was used to sequence the amplified TCR beta libraries as 87-base-pair reads. In the source study's methods: A later analysis tallied some 79 million unique TCR beta chains across the 600 to 700 repertoires, and approximately 9.9 million of those chains were shared by two or more donors. To remove PCR and sequencing errors, raw reads were error-corrected and collapsed into unique sequences using a nearest-neighbor algorithm that merged closely related sequences. To assign V, D and J gene segments, CDR3 sequences were aligned to IMGT reference sequences. Each retained sequence needed at least a six-nucleotide match to both a V gene segment and a J gene segment. A rearrangement counted as productive if the CDR3 had no stop codons and remained in frame with V and J, and every other rearrangement counted as non-productive. Following IMGT convention, CDR3 was defined as the stretch from the second conserved V-encoded cysteine up to the conserved J-encoded phenylalanine. Sequences without an unambiguous match to a single V gene segment were excluded from the earlier analysis of over 500 of the donors. In an earlier analysis of 587 of the donors, V segments were called functional above 56.7% productive rearrangements and were called segregating when the between-donor standard deviation exceeded 5%. A statistical classification framework was developed to diagnose cytomegalovirus status using the catalog of TCR beta chain sequences. V and J gene assignment, in a later analysis, came from comparing TCR nucleotide sequences with IMGT/GENE-DB human TR gene sequences. Using the TCRdist pipeline, a later analysis assigned CDR3 sequences along with most-parsimonious VDJ recombination scenarios. In a later analysis, every TCR beta chain was defined by the combination of its CDR3 amino acid sequence and its V-gene family, and reads without a unique V-gene family were dropped. A later analysis removed 500 to 650 highly shared, low-generation-probability nucleotide sequences to deal with suspected cross-contamination and a sequencing artifact. In a later analysis, a clonal expansion index was calculated for each public chain from normalized within-repertoire ranks of inferred template counts. In a later analysis, generation probabilities were computed using a VDJ recombination model fitted to out-of-frame rearrangements, and the results were checked against IGoR. A later analysis scored TCR-TCR, TCR-HLA and TCR-CMV co-occurrence with hypergeometric tests, applying a repertoire-size bias correction to TCR pairs. A later analysis estimated false discovery rates by permuting HLA or CMV assignments 20 times. In a later analysis, co-occurring TCRs were grouped with DBSCAN, and TCRdist sequence similarity was added when clustering was performed within HLA-allele-positive subsets. Repertoires with fewer than 30,000 or more than 120,000 public chains, plus five repertoires with anomalous nucleotide sharing, were excluded from co-occurrence clustering. In TCRdb, the immuneACCESS table is reduced to in-frame sequences with V and J assigned. These tables do not hold every clone; where another copy was compared, an unresolved V gene accounts for under half, and the others remain unexplained. The DNA was the basis for D and trimming; V, J and clone size are from that table. In this sample the table shows some 140,000 clones, around 67% of which occur a single time. The top ten constitute around 4.5% of the sample.

The cohort comprised 550 to 700 healthy bone marrow donors. All cohort members were sampled while nominally healthy, although unrecorded immune exposures were likely present. The donor tested CMV seropositive, placing the donor among the roughly 300 seropositive members of the cohort. Each donor provided a peripheral blood sample, and peripheral blood mononuclear cells were used for TCR beta sequencing. The Qiagen DNeasy Blood Extraction Kit was used to extract genomic DNA from the blood cell samples. The source material was PBMCs. The chain was built from TRBV6-5 and TRBJ1-2; TRBD1 matches 9 bases in the middle. This TCR was recovered from a man between 18 and 29 years old in good health and CMV-seropositive. The CDR3 in this case is CASSWDRANYGYTF. In nucleotide form, the sequence is TGTGCCAGCAGCTGGGACAGGGCTAACTATGGCTACACCTTC.